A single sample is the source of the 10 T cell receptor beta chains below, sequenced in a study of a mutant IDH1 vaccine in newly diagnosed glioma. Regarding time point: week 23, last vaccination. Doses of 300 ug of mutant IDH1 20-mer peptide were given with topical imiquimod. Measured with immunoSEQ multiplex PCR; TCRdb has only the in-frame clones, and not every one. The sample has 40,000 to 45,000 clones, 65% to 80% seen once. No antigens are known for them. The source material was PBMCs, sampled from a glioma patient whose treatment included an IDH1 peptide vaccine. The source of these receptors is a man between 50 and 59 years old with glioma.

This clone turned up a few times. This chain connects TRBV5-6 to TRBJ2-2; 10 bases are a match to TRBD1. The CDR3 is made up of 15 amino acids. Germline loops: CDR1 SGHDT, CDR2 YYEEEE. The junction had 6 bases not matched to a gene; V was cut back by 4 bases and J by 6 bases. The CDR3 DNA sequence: TGTGCCAGCAGCGGGGACAGGGGTTACGCCGGGGAGCTGTTTTTT. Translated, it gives CASSGDRGYAGELFF.

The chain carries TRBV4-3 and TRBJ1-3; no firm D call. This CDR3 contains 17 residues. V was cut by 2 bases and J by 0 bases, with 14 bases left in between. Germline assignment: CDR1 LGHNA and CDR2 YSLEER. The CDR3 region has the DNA TGCGCCAGCAGCCAATCGTTAGGAACGGGCTCTGGAAACACCATATATTTT. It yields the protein CASSQSLGTGSGNTIYF.

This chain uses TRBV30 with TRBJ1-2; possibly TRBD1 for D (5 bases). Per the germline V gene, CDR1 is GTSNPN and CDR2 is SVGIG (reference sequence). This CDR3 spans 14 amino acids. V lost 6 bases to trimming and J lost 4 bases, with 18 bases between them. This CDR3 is CACALGRERYGYTF. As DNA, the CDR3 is TGTGCCTGCGCCTTAGGCAGGGAACGCTATGGCTACACCTTC.

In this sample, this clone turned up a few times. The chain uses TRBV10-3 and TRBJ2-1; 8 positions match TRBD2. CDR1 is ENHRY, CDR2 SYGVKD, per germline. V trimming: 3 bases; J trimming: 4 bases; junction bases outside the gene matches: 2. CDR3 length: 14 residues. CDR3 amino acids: CAISDGGGYNEQFF. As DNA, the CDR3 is TGTGCCATCAGTGACGGCGGGGGGTACAATGAGCAGTTCTTC.

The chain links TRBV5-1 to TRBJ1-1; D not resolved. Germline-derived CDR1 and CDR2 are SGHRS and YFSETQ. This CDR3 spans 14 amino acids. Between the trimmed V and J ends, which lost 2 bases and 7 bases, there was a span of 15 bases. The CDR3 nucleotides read TGCGCCAGCAGCTTAGGCGCGGCACGGGGTGAAGCTTTCTTT. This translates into CASSLGAARGEAFF.

The CDR3 sequence is CASSPAGEGNYGYTF. Here the CDR3 DNA reads TGTGCCAGCAGTCCGGCAGGGGAAGGTAACTATGGCTACACCTTC. The chain has TRBV27 and TRBJ1-2; tentative D call: TRBD1 (6 bases). This CDR3 contains 15 residues. Germline lookup yields CDR1 MNHEY and CDR2 SMNVEV (reference sequence). The V and J ends lost 5 bases and 1 base respectively, with 14 bases between them.

The CDR3 loop is CASSQEAAGGPRSETQYF. The CDR3 DNA reads as TGTGCCAGCAGCCAAGAGGCGGCGGGGGGGCCTAGGTCGGAGACCCAGTACTTC. The chain recombines TRBV4-2 with TRBJ2-5; 9 bases are a match to TRBD2. The CDR3 extends over 18 amino acids. J gave up 5 bases and V 0 bases, and 13 bases lay outside the gene matches. Germline values: CDR1 LGHNA, CDR2 YNFKEQ.

The CDR3 DNA is TGCGCCAGCAGCCGGGGACAGGTGAACACTGAAGCTTTCTTT. Translating it yields CASSRGQVNTEAFF. The V and J genes are TRBV5-1 and TRBJ1-1; 8 bases match TRBD1. Germline assignment: CDR1 SGHRS and CDR2 YFSETQ. This CDR3 is built from 14 residues. Trimming at V came to 4 bases and at J to 0 bases, leaving 2 bases not matched to a gene.

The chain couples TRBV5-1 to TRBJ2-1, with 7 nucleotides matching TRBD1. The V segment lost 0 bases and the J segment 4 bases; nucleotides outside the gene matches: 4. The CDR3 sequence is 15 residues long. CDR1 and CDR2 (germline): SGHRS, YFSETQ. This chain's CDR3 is CASSLEGAPYNEQFF. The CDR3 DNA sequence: TGCGCCAGCAGCTTGGAGGGGGCCCCGTACAATGAGCAGTTCTTC.

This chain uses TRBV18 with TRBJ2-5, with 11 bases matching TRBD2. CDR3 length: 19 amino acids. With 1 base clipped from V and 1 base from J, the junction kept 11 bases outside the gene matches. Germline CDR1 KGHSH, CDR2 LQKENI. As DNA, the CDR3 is TGTGCCAGCTCACCACTCCCCCTAGCGGGGGGCCCAATCCAAGAGACCCAGTACTTC. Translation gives CASSPLPLAGGPIQETQYF.